What follows are 31 T cell receptor beta chains derived from one specimen sequenced in a study of blood T cell repertoires in COVID-19. Clones were sequenced by immunoSEQ multiplex PCR, and TCRdb holds only the in-frame ones, with some missing. The repertoire holds about 270,000 clones, with 82% as singletons. Sequencing was carried out using peripheral blood. These TCRs come from a woman younger than 35 with acute or convalescent COVID-19.

As regards this clone: Other DNA sequences in the sample encode the same CDR3. The chain employs TRBV6-1 and TRBJ2-7; the D gene is possibly TRBD1 (5 bases). V lost 2 bases to trimming and J lost 0 bases, with 11 bases between them. There are 15 residues in the CDR3. Germline CDR1 reads MNHNS; CDR2 reads SASEGT. CDR3 amino acids: CASSEPGQGSYEQYF. DNA of the CDR3: TGTGCCAGCAGTGAACCGGGTCAGGGCTCCTACGAGCAGTACTTC.

V and J are TRBV10-3 and TRBJ2-7, with TRBD2 matching 10 bases. In germline, CDR1 is ENHRY, CDR2 SYGVKD. V was clipped by 4 bases and J by 6 bases; unmatched bases: 6. The CDR3 consists of 14 residues. This chain's CDR3 is CAISGLAGVFEQYF. The DNA for the CDR3 is TGTGCCATCAGTGGCCTAGCGGGAGTTTTCGAGCAGTACTTC.

Only one count was recorded for this clone. This chain joins TRBV6-5 and TRBJ1-1, with D perhaps matching TRBD1 (5 bases). This CDR3 has 15 amino acids. Trimming took 1 base from V and 4 from J, leaving 13 bases between them. The germline CDR1 and CDR2 sequences are MNHEY and SVGAGI. The CDR3 DNA reads as TGTGCCAGCAGTTACTTCGGGGGTTTGGGCACTGAAGCTTTCTTT. Protein: CASSYFGGLGTEAFF.

This sequence joins TRBV7-6 and TRBJ2-6; 8 nucleotides match TRBD1. The junction had 12 bases not matched to a gene; V was cut back by 5 bases and J by 0 bases. The germline V gene has CDR1 SGHVS and CDR2 FNYEAQ. There are 19 residues in the CDR3. The CDR3 DNA sequence: TGTGCCAGCAGCCTAGGCCGGGACAGGATATACTCTGGGGCCAACGTCCTGACTTTC. Amino acids: CASSLGRDRIYSGANVLTF.

The chain joins TRBV9 to TRBJ2-1; TRBD2 might be the D (6 bases). V was shortened by 0 bases and J by 0 bases, with 10 bases between the two germline ends. CDR1 is SGDLS, CDR2 YYNGEE, per germline. The CDR3 is made up of 16 amino acids. This chain's CDR3 is CASSVAAGSSYNEQFF. The CDR3 nucleotides read TGTGCCAGCAGCGTAGCTGCGGGGAGCTCCTACAATGAGCAGTTCTTC.

The J gene is TRBJ2-1, the V gene TRBV18, with TRBD1 identical over 7 bases. Per the germline V gene, CDR1 is KGHSH and CDR2 is LQKENI. This CDR3 comprises 15 residues. V was pared by 4 bases and J by 5 bases, with 8 bases of the junction left unmatched. The CDR3 DNA sequence: TGTGCCAGCTCACGGACAGGAAACAATAACAATGAGCAGTTCTTC. Protein product: CASSRTGNNNNEQFF.

This chain uses TRBV7-9 with TRBJ2-7; TRBD1 might be the D (5 bases). Germline V CDR1 and CDR2: SEHNR, FQNEAQ (reference sequence). V was pared by 2 bases and J by 2 bases, with 19 bases between. The CDR3 length is 17 residues. The CDR3 DNA reads as TGTGCCAGCAGCTTATCGTCAGGGAAACTAATAACCTACGAGCAGTACTTC. It yields the protein CASSLSSGKLITYEQYF.

The chain links TRBV24-1 to TRBJ2-2; D not certain. From germline, CDR1 is KGHDR and CDR2 SFDVKD. The CDR3 extends over 13 amino acids. V gave up 6 bases and J gave up 6 bases, with 10 bases separating them. The DNA of the CDR3 is TGTGCCACCAGTAACCGGGTGGCCGGGGAGCTGTTTTTT. Residues: CATSNRVAGELFF.

The chain links TRBV19 to TRBJ2-5; tentative D call: TRBD2 (6 bases). The V end lost 2 bases, the J end lost 5 bases, and 15 bases lay between the germline ends. Germline values: CDR1 LNHDA, CDR2 SQIVND (reference sequence). This CDR3 is built from 15 residues. The CDR3 is CASSIRAGFGETQYF. For the CDR3, the DNA is TGTGCCAGTAGTATAAGGGCGGGGTTCGGGGAGACCCAGTACTTC.

The chain carries TRBV27 and TRBJ2-7, with a tentative D call TRBD2 (5 bases). The CDR3 covers 13 residues. The germline V gene encodes CDR1 MNHEY and CDR2 SMNVEV (reference sequence). The ends were cut back, 8 bases at V and 5 bases at J, with 16 bases in the middle. This CDR3 is CASLAAGTHEQYF. For the CDR3, the DNA is TGTGCCAGCCTGGCGGCGGGTACCCACGAGCAGTACTTC.

J is TRBJ2-5 and V is TRBV27; 7 positions agree with TRBD2. The trim removed 2 bases at V and 4 bases at J, leaving 7 bases unmatched. The CDR3 length is 15 residues. Germline V gives CDR1 MNHEY, CDR2 SMNVEV (reference sequence). The DNA for the CDR3 is TGTGCCAGCAGTTTACTTGCGGGAGCGGGAGAGACCCAGTACTTC. Translated: CASSLLAGAGETQYF.

The rearrangement uses TRBV9 and TRBJ1-1, with a tentative D call TRBD1 (6 bases). V was shortened by 0 bases and J by 4 bases, with 13 bases between the two germline ends. The germline CDR1 and CDR2 sequences are SGDLS and YYNGEE. The CDR3 has 15 residues. CDR3 in DNA: TGTGCCAGCAGCGTAGTATCACAGGGCGGCACTGAAGCTTTCTTT. Translation gives CASSVVSQGGTEAFF.

The rearrangement links TRBV19 to TRBJ1-6; maybe TRBD1 (5 bases). Germline V lookup: CDR1 LNHDA, CDR2 SQIVND (reference sequence). This CDR3 spans 15 amino acids. With 6 bases removed from V and 5 bases from J, the gap between germline ends came to 14 bases. Here the CDR3 reads CASSVRGLNNSPLHF. DNA of the CDR3: TGTGCCAGTAGCGTCCGGGGACTGAATAATTCACCCCTCCACTTT.

This chain links TRBV6-5 with TRBJ1-1, with a weak D call TRBD1 (5 bases). The germline CDR1 and CDR2 sequences are MNHEY and SVGAGI. The CDR3 is 13 amino acids. The V gene lost 5 bases and the J gene lost 0 bases, with 7 bases spanning the gap. The CDR3 region has the DNA TGTGCCAGCAGTCTACAGGTGAACACTGAAGCTTTCTTT. Protein sequence: CASSLQVNTEAFF.

The V call is TRBV7-3, the J call TRBJ2-1; 12 bases map to TRBD2. Unmatched junction bases numbered 10, after V lost 5 bases and J lost 8 bases. The length of the CDR3 is 16 residues. Germline CDR1 is SGHTA and CDR2 is FQGTGA. CDR3 amino acids: CASSPTRTSGKDEQFF. CDR3 nucleotides: TGTGCCAGCAGCCCGACCAGGACTAGCGGGAAGGATGAGCAGTTCTTC.

A word on this clone: An end of the junction differs from the germline gene, which may be a read error. V usage is TRBV6-5 and J usage is TRBJ2-2, with 12 bases lining up with TRBD2. Per the germline V gene, CDR1 is MNHEY and CDR2 is SVGAGI. This CDR3 spans 12 amino acids. The CDR3 sequence is CASGRDTGELFF. DNA of the CDR3: TGCGCTAGCGGGAGGGACACCGGGGAGCTGTTTTTT.

The chain carries TRBV7-6 and TRBJ2-1; possible D gene TRBD2, 6 bases. Germline lookup yields CDR1 SGHVS and CDR2 FNYEAQ. The length of the CDR3 is 18 residues. The germline V and J ends were trimmed by 2 bases and 5 bases, with 22 bases remaining between them. CDR3 loop: CASSLFVGAAGPHNEQFF. CDR3 nucleotides: TGTGCCAGCAGCTTATTTGTGGGTGCAGCGGGCCCCCACAATGAGCAGTTCTTC.

The gene calls are TRBV5-1 and TRBJ2-7, with 7 bases identical to TRBD2. V lost 3 bases to trimming and J lost 2 bases; unmatched junction nucleotides: 8. CDR1 and CDR2 from the germline V gene are SGHRS and YFSETQ. There are 15 residues in the CDR3. The CDR3 loop reads CASSWRAGRAYEQYF. In DNA form, the CDR3 reads TGCGCCAGCAGCTGGCGAGCGGGACGGGCCTACGAGCAGTACTTC.

The genes are TRBV11-2 and TRBJ2-1; 13 bases are a match to TRBD2. The CDR3 consists of 16 residues. Germline V gene lookup returns CDR1 SGHAT and CDR2 FQNNGV. With 2 bases clipped from V and 6 bases from J, the junction kept 4 bases outside the gene matches. In DNA, the CDR3 is TGTGCCAGCAGCTTACGGGGGACTAGCGGGATCAATGAGCAGTTCTTC. Translated, it gives CASSLRGTSGINEQFF.

In its sample, this clone was seen a few times. The chain carries TRBV2 and TRBJ1-5; maybe TRBD1 (6 bases). Trimming cost V 7 bases and J 0 bases, with 16 bases left between them. CDR3 length equals 16 residues. Germline-derived CDR1 and CDR2 are SNHLY and FYNNEI. CDR3 amino acids: CASNRAGGDSNQPQHF. The CDR3 nucleotides are TGTGCCAGCAACAGGGCCGGGGGGGATAGCAATCAGCCCCAGCATTTT.

The chain employs TRBV19 and TRBJ2-1; 7 bases match TRBD1. Germline CDR1 reads LNHDA; CDR2 reads SQIVND (reference sequence). The J segment lost 5 bases and the V segment lost 0 bases, leaving 7 bases of the junction unmatched. This CDR3 is 16 amino acids long. CDR3 residues: CASSIDRRQGDNEQFF. CDR3 coding DNA: TGTGCCAGTAGTATAGATCGTCGGCAGGGGGACAATGAGCAGTTCTTC.

The V call is TRBV3-1 (or the pseudogene TRBV3-2), the J call TRBJ1-6; TRBD1 aligns across 7 bases. V lost 2 bases, J lost 7 bases, and 11 bases stayed unmatched. Germline V gives CDR1 LGHDT, CDR2 YNNKEL (reference sequence). The CDR3 is 17 amino acids. The CDR3 region is CASSQITRDRANSPLHF. The CDR3 DNA sequence: TGTGCCAGCAGCCAAATAACCCGCGACAGGGCGAATTCACCCCTCCACTTT.

J is TRBJ2-3 and V is TRBV29-1, with 12 bases that match TRBD2. V trimming: 4 bases; J trimming: 4 bases; junction bases outside the gene matches: 9. CDR3 size: 16 residues. CDR1 is SQVTM and CDR2 is ANQGSEA in the germline V gene. The CDR3 DNA reads TGCAGCGTTGGCCCTAGCGGGAGGGCCTTCCCAGATACGCAGTATTTT. Its protein product is CSVGPSGRAFPDTQYF.

The genes are TRBV19 and TRBJ2-1; TRBD1 aligns across 8 bases. In germline, CDR1 is LNHDA, CDR2 SQIVND (reference sequence). V shed 0 bases and J 7 bases; nucleotides not matched to a gene: 5. There are 15 residues in the CDR3. The DNA of the CDR3 is TGTGCCAGTAGTATAGATGGGACAGGAATAAATGAGCAGTTCTTC. Its protein product is CASSIDGTGINEQFF.

This chain uses TRBV14 with TRBJ1-4, with TRBD1 matching over 8 bases. CDR3 length equals 15 residues. Germline CDR1 and CDR2: SGHDN and FVKESK. J was trimmed by 8 bases and V by 2 bases; bases with no gene match: 7. CDR3 residues: CASSQTGRGREKLFF. The CDR3, as DNA: TGTGCCAGCAGCCAAACCGGCAGGGGGCGAGAAAAACTGTTTTTT.

The gene calls are TRBV19 and TRBJ2-5; 7 nucleotides align to TRBD1. Germline CDR1 is LNHDA and CDR2 is SQIVND (reference sequence). Trimming removed 7 bases from V and 2 bases from J; junction bases left unmatched: 7. The CDR3 has 14 amino acids. The CDR3, as DNA: TGTGCCAGTACCACAGGGGCAGCTCAAGAGACCCAGTACTTC. It yields the protein CASTTGAAQETQYF. Together with reference TRBV19 and TRBJ2-5, the CDR3 gives the full variable domain: DGGITQSPKYLFRKEGQNVTLSCEQNLNHDAMYWYRQDPGQGLRLIYYSQIVNDFQKGDIAEGYSVSREKKESFPLTVTSAQKNPTAFYLCASTTGAAQETQYFGPGTRLLVL.

The genes are TRBV3-1 (or the pseudogene TRBV3-2) and TRBJ2-5, with D unresolved. The V gene's germline CDR1 is LGHDT and CDR2 YNNKEL (reference sequence). The CDR3 covers 13 residues. The V end lost 0 bases, the J end lost 5 bases, and 7 bases lay between the germline ends. The CDR3 here is CASSQDLLETQYF. The CDR3, as DNA: TGTGCCAGCAGCCAAGATCTTTTGGAGACCCAGTACTTC.

The V gene is TRBV3-1 (or the pseudogene TRBV3-2), the J gene TRBJ2-2, with TRBD2 matching 13 bases. Looked up from germline, CDR1 is LGHDT and CDR2 is YNNKEL (reference sequence). The CDR3 has 16 amino acids. Trimming removed 4 bases from V and 5 bases from J; junction bases left unmatched: 4. DNA for the CDR3: TGTGCCAGCAGCCGGACTAGCGGGGGTCGGACCGGGGAGCTGTTTTTT. Translation: CASSRTSGGRTGELFF.

V usage is TRBV6-6 and J usage is TRBJ2-3; 9 positions match TRBD1. The CDR3 sequence is 15 residues long. Per the germline V gene, CDR1 is MNHNY and CDR2 is SVGAGI (reference sequence). With 6 bases clipped from V and 2 bases from J, the junction kept 6 bases outside the gene matches. CDR3 sequence: CASSPGQGSTDTQYF. Written as DNA, the CDR3 is TGTGCCAGCAGCCCGGGACAGGGATCCACAGATACGCAGTATTTT.

V usage is TRBV28 and J usage is TRBJ2-5; 8 nucleotides align to TRBD1. Germline trimming cut 10 bases from V and 1 base from J; bases unmatched to any gene: 5. CDR1 and CDR2 (germline): MDHEN, SYDVKM. This CDR3 is built from 13 residues. CDR3 loop: CAIGGQGQETQYF. Here the CDR3 DNA reads TGTGCCATCGGCGGACAGGGCCAAGAGACCCAGTACTTC.

CDR3 loop: CASSQDSWTGDEQYF. As DNA, the CDR3 is TGTGCCAGCAGCCAAGATAGTTGGACAGGGGACGAGCAGTACTTC. The chain links TRBV3-1 (or the pseudogene TRBV3-2) to TRBJ2-7; 9 nucleotides match TRBD1. Germline assignment: CDR1 LGHDT and CDR2 YNNKEL (reference sequence). The CDR3 sequence is 15 residues long. Germline trimming cut 0 bases from V and 5 bases from J; bases unmatched to any gene: 5.